The clone carrying this T cell receptor (beta chain) was counted a single time. Measured with immunoSEQ multiplex PCR; TCRdb has only the in-frame clones, and not every one. The table has approximately 66,000 clones, 90% to 95% seen once. The CDR3 runs 17 residues. V lost 0 bases, J lost 8 bases, and 8 bases stayed unmatched. Germline-derived CDR1 and CDR2 are LGHNA and YNFKEQ. The entry originates in a study of T cell changes during pregnancy in multiple sclerosis. The clonotype comes from a female donor with multiple sclerosis, enrolled in a pregnancy study. This material consisted of CD8+ T cells from peripheral blood mononuclear cells, taken before pregnancy. This chain connects TRBV4-2 to TRBJ2-1, with 12 bases matching TRBD2. CDR3 coding DNA: TGTGCCAGCAGCCAAGATTGGGCTAGCGGGGGGGCACATGAGCAGTTCTTC. It encodes CASSQDWASGGAHEQFF.